These T cell receptor beta chains were read from a single sample in a study of T-cell reconstitution after alpha-beta-depleted transplantation in children. Using its own MiXCR run on the PCR reads, TCRdb lists one record per CDR3 protein. Of 300,000 to 400,000 distinct CDR3 sequences listed, 15% to 20% were seen once; the top ten hold roughly 40%. The material sequenced was PBMCs, mostly from graft donor cells, taken 360 days after TCRalphabeta/CD19-depleted stem cell transplant. The receptors originated from a male patient aged 2-10 years who had a stem cell transplant for acute lymphoblastic leukemia, so the T cells may come from the graft donor. CDR3s include the opening cysteine and the closing phenylalanine or tryptophan.

v_call	j_call	cdr3_length	cdr3_aa
TRBV7-9	TRBJ2-1	15	CASSPEGGSYNEQFF
TRBV7-9	TRBJ2-1	15	CASSLMVVGGGEQFF
TRBV5-1	TRBJ2-2	17	CASSLLSAAPNTGELFF
TRBV5-1	TRBJ2-5	14	CASSAGPRKETQYF
TRBV12-3/TRBV12-4	TRBJ2-7	15	CASSPSTVSSYEQYF
TRBV7-9	TRBJ1-1	13	CASSFRGATEAFF
TRBV11-2	TRBJ2-3	14	CASSSFTIKDTQYF
TRBV7-2	TRBJ2-7	16	CASSLNFGGASYEQYF
TRBV5-1	TRBJ2-3	14	CASSLEGFTDTQYF
TRBV2	TRBJ2-1	12	CASLGRAEEQFF
TRBV7-8	TRBJ1-5	17	CASSLGPRSHSNQPQHF